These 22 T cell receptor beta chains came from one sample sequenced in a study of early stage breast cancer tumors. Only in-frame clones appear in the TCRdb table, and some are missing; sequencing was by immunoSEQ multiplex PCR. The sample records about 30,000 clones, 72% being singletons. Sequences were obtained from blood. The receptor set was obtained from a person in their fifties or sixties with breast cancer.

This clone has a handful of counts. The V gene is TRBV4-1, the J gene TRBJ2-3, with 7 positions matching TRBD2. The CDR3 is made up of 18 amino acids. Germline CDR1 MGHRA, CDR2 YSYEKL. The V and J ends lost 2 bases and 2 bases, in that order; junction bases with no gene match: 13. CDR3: CASSQPGLSGTHTDTQYF. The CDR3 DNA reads TGCGCCAGCAGCCAACCAGGACTAAGCGGGACTCACACAGATACGCAGTATTTT.

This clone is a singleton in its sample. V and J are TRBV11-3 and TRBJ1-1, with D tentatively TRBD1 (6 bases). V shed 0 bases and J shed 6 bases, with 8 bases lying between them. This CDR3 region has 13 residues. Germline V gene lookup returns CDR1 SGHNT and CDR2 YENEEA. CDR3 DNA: TGTGCCAGCAGCTTAGAGACAGGAGCTGAAGCTTTCTTT. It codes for CASSLETGAEAFF.

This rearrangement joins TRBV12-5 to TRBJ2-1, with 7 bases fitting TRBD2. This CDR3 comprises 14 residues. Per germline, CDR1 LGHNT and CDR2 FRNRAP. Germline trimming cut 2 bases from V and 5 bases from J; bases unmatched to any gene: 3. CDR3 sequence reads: CASGLSGLNNEQFF. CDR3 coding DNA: TGTGCTAGTGGTTTGTCGGGACTAAACAATGAGCAGTTCTTC.

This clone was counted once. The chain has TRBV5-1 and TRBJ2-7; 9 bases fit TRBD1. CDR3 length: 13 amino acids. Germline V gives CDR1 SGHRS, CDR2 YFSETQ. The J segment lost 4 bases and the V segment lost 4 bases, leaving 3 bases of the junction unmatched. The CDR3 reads CASSTGQGYEQYF. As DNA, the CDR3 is TGCGCCAGCAGCACCGGACAGGGGTACGAGCAGTACTTC.

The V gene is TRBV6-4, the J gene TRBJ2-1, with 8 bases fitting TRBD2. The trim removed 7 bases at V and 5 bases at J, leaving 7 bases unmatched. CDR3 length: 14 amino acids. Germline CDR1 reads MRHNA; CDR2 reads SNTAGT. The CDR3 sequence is CASKAGESHNEQFF. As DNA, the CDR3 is TGTGCCAGCAAAGCGGGAGAATCCCACAATGAGCAGTTCTTC.

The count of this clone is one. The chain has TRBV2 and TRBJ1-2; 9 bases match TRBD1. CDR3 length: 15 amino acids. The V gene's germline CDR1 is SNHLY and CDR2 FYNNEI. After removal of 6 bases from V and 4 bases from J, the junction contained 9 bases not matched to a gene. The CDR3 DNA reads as TGTGCCAGCAGGAGGGGGACAGGGATGCTCTATGGCTACACCTTC. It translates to CASRRGTGMLYGYTF.

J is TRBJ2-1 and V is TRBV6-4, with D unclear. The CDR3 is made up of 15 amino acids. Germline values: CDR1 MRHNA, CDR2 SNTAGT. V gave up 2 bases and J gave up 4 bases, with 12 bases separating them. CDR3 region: CASSDGPSPYNEQFF. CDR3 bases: TGTGCCAGCAGTGACGGGCCCTCGCCTTACAATGAGCAGTTCTTC.

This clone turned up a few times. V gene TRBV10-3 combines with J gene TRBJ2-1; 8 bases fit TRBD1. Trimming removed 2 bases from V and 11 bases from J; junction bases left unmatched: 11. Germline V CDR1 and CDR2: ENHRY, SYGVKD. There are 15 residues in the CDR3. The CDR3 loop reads CAISEPPGQGPQQFF. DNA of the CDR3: TGTGCCATCAGTGAGCCACCCGGACAGGGCCCCCAGCAGTTCTTC.

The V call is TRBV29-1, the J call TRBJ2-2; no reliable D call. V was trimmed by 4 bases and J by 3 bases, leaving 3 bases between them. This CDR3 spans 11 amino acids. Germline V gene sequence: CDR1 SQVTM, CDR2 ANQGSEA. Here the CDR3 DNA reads TGCAGCGTTGCTGACACCGGGGAGCTGTTTTTT. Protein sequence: CSVADTGELFF.

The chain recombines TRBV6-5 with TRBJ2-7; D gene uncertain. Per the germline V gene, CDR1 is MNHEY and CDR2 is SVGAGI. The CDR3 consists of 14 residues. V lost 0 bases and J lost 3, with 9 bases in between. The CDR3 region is CASSYSRDHYEQYF. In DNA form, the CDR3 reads TGTGCCAGCAGTTACTCGAGAGACCACTACGAGCAGTACTTC.

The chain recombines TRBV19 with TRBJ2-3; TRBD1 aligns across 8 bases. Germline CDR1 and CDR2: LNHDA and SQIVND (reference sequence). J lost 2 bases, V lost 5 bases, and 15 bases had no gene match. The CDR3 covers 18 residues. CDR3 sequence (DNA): TGTGCCAGTAGTCGCCCTTCCGGGACAGGACTTCTCACAGATACGCAGTATTTT. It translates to CASSRPSGTGLLTDTQYF.

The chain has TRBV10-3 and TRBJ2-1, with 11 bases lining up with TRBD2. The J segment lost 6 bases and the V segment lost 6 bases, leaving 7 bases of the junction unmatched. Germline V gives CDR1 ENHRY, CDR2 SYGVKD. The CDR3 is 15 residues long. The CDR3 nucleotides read TGTGCCATCAGAGGGACTAGCGGTGACCTCAATGAGCAGTTCTTC. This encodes CAIRGTSGDLNEQFF.

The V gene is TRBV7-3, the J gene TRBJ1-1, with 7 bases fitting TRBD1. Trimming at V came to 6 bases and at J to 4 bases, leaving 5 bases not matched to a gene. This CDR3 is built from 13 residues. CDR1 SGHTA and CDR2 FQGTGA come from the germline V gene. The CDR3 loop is CASREGAGTEAFF. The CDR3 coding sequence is TGTGCCAGCAGGGAGGGGGCGGGCACTGAAGCTTTCTTT.

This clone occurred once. CDR3 residues: CASSLAGSSYEQYF. The CDR3 region has the DNA TGTGCCAGCAGCTTGGCCGGGAGCTCCTACGAGCAGTACTTC. The rearrangement uses TRBV5-4 and TRBJ2-7; D possibly corresponds to TRBD2 (6 bases). V lost 0 bases and J lost 0, with 7 bases in between. This CDR3 spans 14 amino acids. Germline V gene lookup returns CDR1 SGHNT and CDR2 YYREEE (reference sequence).

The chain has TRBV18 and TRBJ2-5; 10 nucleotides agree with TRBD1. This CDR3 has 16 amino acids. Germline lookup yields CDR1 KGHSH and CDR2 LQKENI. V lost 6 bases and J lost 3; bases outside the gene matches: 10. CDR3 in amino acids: CASSDEYGTGEETQYF. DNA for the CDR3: TGTGCCAGCTCCGACGAATACGGGACAGGGGAAGAGACCCAGTACTTC.

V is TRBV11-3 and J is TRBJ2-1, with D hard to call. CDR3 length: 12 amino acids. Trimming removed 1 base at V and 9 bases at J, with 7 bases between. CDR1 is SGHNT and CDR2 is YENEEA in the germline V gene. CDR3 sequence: CASSLGDGEQFF. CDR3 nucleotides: TGTGCCAGCAGCTTAGGAGACGGTGAGCAGTTCTTC.

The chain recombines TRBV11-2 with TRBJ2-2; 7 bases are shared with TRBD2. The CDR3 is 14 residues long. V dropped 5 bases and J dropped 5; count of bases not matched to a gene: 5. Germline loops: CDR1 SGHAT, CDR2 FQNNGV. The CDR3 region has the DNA TGTGCCAGCAGCGCGGGAGAGGGAACCGGGGAGCTGTTTTTT. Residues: CASSAGEGTGELFF.

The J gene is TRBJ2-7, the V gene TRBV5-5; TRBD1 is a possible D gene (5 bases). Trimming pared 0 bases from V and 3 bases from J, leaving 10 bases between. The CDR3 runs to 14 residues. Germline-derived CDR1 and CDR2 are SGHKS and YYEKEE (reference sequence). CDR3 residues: CASSLEGRGYEQYF. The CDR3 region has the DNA TGTGCCAGCAGCTTGGAGGGGCGCGGCTACGAGCAGTACTTC.

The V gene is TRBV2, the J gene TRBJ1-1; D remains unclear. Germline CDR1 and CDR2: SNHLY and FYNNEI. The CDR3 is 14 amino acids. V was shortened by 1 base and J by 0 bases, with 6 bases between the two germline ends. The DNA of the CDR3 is TGTGCCAGCAGTGAAGGGAGGGTGAACACTGAAGCTTTCTTT. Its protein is CASSEGRVNTEAFF.

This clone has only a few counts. The CDR3 DNA follows: TGCGCCAGCAGCTTGGGTCCACCTGGGGTGTTTAGGGTTCTCTGGGCTGGGGCCAACGTCCTGACTTTC. Its protein product is CASSLGPPGVFRVLWAGANVLTF. The V gene is TRBV5-1, the J gene TRBJ2-6; D ambiguous. V lost 0 bases and J 2 bases, leaving 30 bases between the germline ends. The germline gives CDR1 SGHRS, CDR2 YFSETQ. The CDR3 totals 23 residues.

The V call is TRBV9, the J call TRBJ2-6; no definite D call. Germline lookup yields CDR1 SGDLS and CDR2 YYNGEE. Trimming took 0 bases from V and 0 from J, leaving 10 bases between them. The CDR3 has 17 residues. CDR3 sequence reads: CASSVGGRPSGANVLTF. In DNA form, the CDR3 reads TGTGCCAGCAGCGTAGGTGGACGTCCCTCTGGGGCCAACGTCCTGACTTTC.

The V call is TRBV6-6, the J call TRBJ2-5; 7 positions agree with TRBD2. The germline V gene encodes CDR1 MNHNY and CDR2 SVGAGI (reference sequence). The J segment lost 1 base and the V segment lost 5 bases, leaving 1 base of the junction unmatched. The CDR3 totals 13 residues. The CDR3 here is CASSAGVQETQYF. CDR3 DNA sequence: TGTGCCAGCAGTGCGGGGGTCCAAGAGACCCAGTACTTC.